This passage covers 8 T cell receptor beta chains from one sample sequenced in a study of T cells in Graves' hyperthyroidism and ophthalmopathy. Amplification of TCR beta CDR3 regions used RNA as the template. The TCR CDR3 first-round RT-PCR relied on the HTBI primer set. Via MiXCR, TCRdb re-called the multiplex PCR reads, giving one row per CDR3 protein. Of over 700,000 distinct CDR3 sequences listed, roughly 40% were seen once; the top ten hold around 10%. Sequenced sample: blood. These receptors were collected from a man aged 18 to 29 with Graves' hyperthyroidism.

This clonotype was picked up a small number of times. This chain links TRBV19 with TRBJ1-5; D remains unclear. Germline assignment: CDR1 LNHDA and CDR2 SQIVND (reference sequence). This CDR3 comprises 14 residues. V dropped 1 base and J dropped 3 bases, with 7 bases sitting between them. The CDR3 coding sequence is TGTGCCAGTAGTATAGGGCAGATCAATCAGCCCCAGCATTTT. Translating gives CASSIGQINQPQHF.

This clonotype was counted only a few times. This chain links TRBV12-3 or TRBV12-4 with TRBJ2-5, with D tentatively TRBD1 or TRBD2 (5 bases each). Trimming removed 5 bases from V and 2 bases from J, with 12 bases in between. There are 14 residues in the CDR3. In DNA form, the CDR3 reads TGTGCCAGCAGTAAATGGGACCTACAAGAGACCCAGTACTTC. The encoded protein is CASSKWDLQETQYF.

The J gene is TRBJ2-7, the V gene TRBV10-3; D call uncertain. In germline, CDR1 is ENHRY, CDR2 SYGVKD. V was shortened by 11 bases and J by 1 base, with 15 bases between the two germline ends. This CDR3 region has 13 residues. The CDR3 bases are TGTGCCGGCAGCTACGACGGATCCTACGAGCAGTACTTC. Amino acids: CAGSYDGSYEQYF.

In its sample, this clonotype was seen a few times. This chain joins TRBV10-3 and TRBJ2-7; D possibly corresponds to TRBD2 (6 bases). Germline loops: CDR1 ENHRY, CDR2 SYGVKD. The CDR3 consists of 14 residues. Trimming removed 8 bases from V and 0 bases from J, with 14 bases in between. The DNA for the CDR3 is TGTGCCATCTCATGGGGGGAATTCTCCTACGAGCAGTACTTC. Amino acids: CAISWGEFSYEQYF.

The rearrangement joins TRBV4-2 to TRBJ2-2; a weak D match, TRBD1 (7 bases). This CDR3 has 17 residues. Germline V gene sequence: CDR1 LGHNA, CDR2 YNFKEQ. V was shortened by 0 bases and J by 4 bases, with 15 bases between the two germline ends. CDR3 region: CASSQDSEGAATGELFF. DNA of the CDR3: TGTGCCAGCAGCCAAGATTCGGAGGGGGCGGCCACCGGGGAGCTGTTTTTT.

The chain uses TRBV19 and TRBJ2-7; no reliable D call. The CDR3 totals 13 residues. V lost 2 bases to trimming and J lost 3 bases, with 8 bases between them. Germline loops: CDR1 LNHDA, CDR2 SQIVND (reference sequence). CDR3 coding DNA: TGTGCCAGTAGTATAAGCCCTCACTACGAGCAGTACTTC. It codes for CASSISPHYEQYF.

The sample holds a few counts of this clonotype. V and J are TRBV5-1 and TRBJ2-7; D may match TRBD1 or TRBD2 (5 bases each). Trimming removed 5 bases at V and 5 bases at J, with 17 bases between. This CDR3 has 14 amino acids. Germline CDR1 and CDR2: SGHRS and YFSETQ. The CDR3 region has the DNA TGCGCCAGCAGGGGACCGGGCCCAGGCAACGAGCAGTACTTC. Translating gives CASRGPGPGNEQYF.

This clonotype was detected many times. V gene TRBV29-1 combines with J gene TRBJ2-7; 8 bases line up with TRBD1. The germline gives CDR1 SQVTM, CDR2 ANQGSEA. The CDR3 covers 14 residues. Trimming at V came to 1 base and at J to 5 bases, leaving 7 bases not matched to a gene. CDR3 in amino acids: CSVEGADREDEQYF. In DNA form, the CDR3 reads TGCAGCGTTGAAGGGGCGGACAGGGAGGACGAGCAGTACTTC.